This passage covers 3 T cell receptor beta chains from one sample sequenced in a study of shared clonotypes between healthy human individuals. Clones were sequenced by immunoSEQ multiplex PCR, and TCRdb holds only the in-frame ones, with some missing. The sample contains roughly 720,000 clones, 90% of which appear only once. The sample comprised memory CD8+ T cells from PBMCs. Noted subset: CD45RO+ cells pooled with CCR7-negative TemRA cells. The origin of the receptors is a man aged 18 to 29 in good health. Some clones in this sample may be carry-over from other donors' samples.

This clone is a singleton in its sample. The chain employs TRBV25-1 and TRBJ1-5, with D unclear. The CDR3 spans 14 residues. CDR1 MGHDK and CDR2 SYGVNS come from the germline V gene. V was cut by 4 bases and J by 0 bases, with 7 bases left in between. This CDR3 is CASSGKGSNQPQHF. CDR3 DNA sequence: TGTGCCAGCAGTGGAAAGGGTAGCAATCAGCCCCAGCATTTT.

V and J are TRBV29-1 and TRBJ2-7; no definite D call. This CDR3 has 11 residues. The germline CDR1 and CDR2 sequences are SQVTM and ANQGSEA. Trimming left V 5 bases short and J 2 bases short, with 7 bases between. CDR3 DNA: TGCAGCGTTATGATAACCTACGAGCAGTACTTC. Translation: CSVMITYEQYF.

The chain has TRBV27 and TRBJ2-2; tentative D call: TRBD2 (5 bases). Germline assignment: CDR1 MNHEY and CDR2 SMNVEV (reference sequence). V lost 8 bases, J lost 7 bases, and 11 bases lay in between. The CDR3 length is 12 residues. Here the CDR3 reads CASGAVVGELFF. Written as DNA, the CDR3 is TGTGCCAGCGGAGCGGTCGTCGGGGAGCTGTTTTTT.